These 25 T cell receptor beta chains originate from one sample sequenced in a study of shared clonotypes between healthy human individuals (TCRdb year 2020). Library generation was performed with the immunoSEQ multiplex PCR assay. The table comes from immuneACCESS by way of TCRdb, which keeps in-frame sequences with V and J called. Part of the clones is missing from these tables; in studies checked, under half for an unresolved V gene and the rest for unknown reasons. Recorded for this sample are 2 million to 3 million clones; approximately 93% of them occurred a single time. The ten largest clones capture approximately 0.35% of the sample. Source material: naive CD4+ T cells from PBMCs. The label giving this sample's cell subset or site can be read as: CD45RA+ positively selected. The source is a man between 18 and 35 years old in good health. Some clones in this sample may be carry-over from other donors' samples.

This chain links TRBV5-4 with TRBJ2-5; D may correspond to TRBD1 or TRBD2 (5 bases each). Germline V lookup: CDR1 SGHNT, CDR2 YYREEE (reference sequence). The V and J ends lost 6 bases and 0 bases respectively, with 15 bases between them. The CDR3 has 15 residues. In DNA, the CDR3 is TGTGCCAGCAACTCATGGGGGAGATACCAAGAGACCCAGTACTTC. Its protein product is CASNSWGRYQETQYF.

J is TRBJ1-5 and V is TRBV6-1; no reliable D call. Germline CDR1 reads MNHNS; CDR2 reads SASEGT. Trimming took 3 bases from V and 6 from J, leaving 9 bases between them. CDR3 length equals 13 residues. CDR3: CASSDVGSQPQHF. The CDR3 region has the DNA TGTGCCAGCAGTGATGTGGGGAGTCAGCCCCAGCATTTT.

The CDR3 here is CASSQDRGLADTQYF. The CDR3 nucleotides read TGCGCCAGCAGCCAAGATCGGGGACTCGCAGATACGCAGTATTTT. The chain recombines TRBV4-1 with TRBJ2-3; D might be TRBD2 (6 bases). V was clipped by 0 bases and J by 4 bases, with 11 bases between them. CDR1 and CDR2 from the germline V gene are MGHRA and YSYEKL. The CDR3 consists of 15 residues.

The CDR3 reads CASSQDMQVYEKLFF. CDR3 DNA sequence: TGTGCCAGCAGCCAAGATATGCAGGTTTATGAAAAACTGTTTTTT. The chain is built from TRBV14 and TRBJ1-4; D ambiguous. Trimming shortened V by 0 bases and J by 6 bases, and 11 bases separated the two germline ends. Germline V gene data show CDR1 as SGHDN and CDR2 as FVKESK. The CDR3 runs 15 residues.

This clone came up many times. The CDR3 sequence is CASRRQGGIYGYTF. The CDR3 DNA sequence: TGTGCCAGCAGACGACAGGGCGGGATCTATGGCTACACCTTC. The V and J genes are TRBV6-1 and TRBJ1-2, with 7 bases that match TRBD1. Looked up from germline, CDR1 is MNHNS and CDR2 is SASEGT. With V trimmed by 6 bases and J by 4 bases, 8 bases remained unmatched. The CDR3 length is 14 residues.

The genes are TRBV30 and TRBJ1-5; D gene uncertain. Trimming cost V 2 bases and J 0 bases, with 8 bases left between them. The CDR3 length is 14 residues. The germline V gene encodes CDR1 GTSNPN and CDR2 SVGIG (reference sequence). The CDR3 region has the DNA TGTGCCTGGAGTCTTGAGGTTAGCAATCAGCCCCAGCATTTT. Its translation is CAWSLEVSNQPQHF.

The chain combines TRBV2 with TRBJ1-4; no reliable D call. The CDR3 length is 14 residues. Between the trimmed V and J ends, which lost 8 bases and 7 bases, there was a span of 17 bases. Germline lookup yields CDR1 SNHLY and CDR2 FYNNEI. CDR3 amino acids: CASLLLVGGEKLFF. The CDR3 coding sequence is TGTGCCAGCCTCCTGTTGGTCGGAGGTGAAAAACTGTTTTTT.

The chain recombines TRBV4-1 with TRBJ2-3; D uncertain. Per germline, CDR1 MGHRA and CDR2 YSYEKL. V was trimmed by 0 bases and J by 0 bases, leaving 10 bases between them. The CDR3 covers 16 residues. For the CDR3, the DNA is TGCGCCAGCAGCCAAGATCTGGTGACTAGCACAGATACGCAGTATTTT. It is translated as CASSQDLVTSTDTQYF.

This chain connects TRBV5-5 to TRBJ1-1; TRBD1 might be the D (5 bases). V was trimmed by 4 bases and J by 11 bases, leaving 15 bases between them. This CDR3 is built from 12 residues. The germline gives CDR1 SGHKS, CDR2 YYEKEE (reference sequence). The CDR3, as DNA: TGTGCCAGCAGCATGGAAAGGGACGGCGCTTTCTTT. It translates to CASSMERDGAFF.

The rearrangement joins TRBV10-3 to TRBJ2-7; D is tentatively TRBD1 or TRBD2 (5 bases each). V was shortened by 6 bases and J by 5 bases, with 8 bases between the two germline ends. The germline gives CDR1 ENHRY, CDR2 SYGVKD. The CDR3 totals 11 residues. Here the CDR3 reads CAIRGTDEQYF. The CDR3, as DNA: TGTGCCATCAGGGGGACCGACGAGCAGTACTTC.

CDR3 nucleotides: TGCGCCAGCAGCTTGGGCCCTAGCGGGGGTTCCCAAGAGACCCAGTACTTC. Its translation: CASSLGPSGGSQETQYF. V gene TRBV5-1 combines with J gene TRBJ2-5; 10 bases align to TRBD2. CDR3 length: 17 amino acids. The V segment lost 0 bases and the J segment 1 base; nucleotides outside the gene matches: 6. Per the germline V gene, CDR1 is SGHRS and CDR2 is YFSETQ.

The V call is TRBV7-2, the J call TRBJ2-1; tentatively, D is TRBD1 or TRBD2 (5 bases each). The CDR3 runs 14 residues. CDR1 and CDR2 from the germline V gene are SGHTA and FQGNSA. V gave up 5 bases and J gave up 11 bases, with 19 bases separating them. The CDR3 nucleotides read TGTGCCAGCAGCCCCCGAAACGGGACCCCCCAGCAGTTCTTC. This translates into CASSPRNGTPQQFF.

The chain couples TRBV28 to TRBJ1-2; possible D gene TRBD1, 6 bases. Germline V lookup: CDR1 MDHEN, CDR2 SYDVKM. This CDR3 spans 14 amino acids. The V gene lost 4 bases and the J gene lost 8 bases, with 17 bases spanning the gap. The CDR3 DNA reads TGTGCCAGCAGTTCAGCGGCACAGGGTGGGGGCTACACCTTC. This codes for CASSSAAQGGGYTF.

The J gene is TRBJ2-7, the V gene TRBV6-1, with a weak D call TRBD2 (6 bases). Germline lookup yields CDR1 MNHNS and CDR2 SASEGT. The CDR3 has 16 residues. V was clipped by 4 bases and J by 1 base, with 17 bases between them. The CDR3 region is CASSVTTGEGSYEQYF. The CDR3 DNA is TGTGCCAGCAGTGTAACGACGGGAGAGGGGTCCTACGAGCAGTACTTC.

The chain couples TRBV5-4 to TRBJ2-3; D uncertain. The CDR3 length is 14 residues. Trimming removed 3 bases from V and 0 bases from J, with 8 bases in between. CDR1 is SGHNT and CDR2 is YYREEE in the germline V gene (reference sequence). The CDR3 DNA reads as TGTGCCAGCAGCTCTTATTCTAGCACAGATACGCAGTATTTT. This translates into CASSSYSSTDTQYF.

The V and J genes are TRBV7-2 and TRBJ2-3, with D possibly called TRBD1 or TRBD2 (5 bases each). V gave up 4 bases and J gave up 4 bases, with 15 bases separating them. The CDR3 is 15 residues long. The germline CDR1 and CDR2 sequences are SGHTA and FQGNSA. CDR3 in DNA: TGTGCCAGCAGCTCACAAAGGCAGGGAGCAGATACGCAGTATTTT. This encodes CASSSQRQGADTQYF.

This chain joins TRBV2 and TRBJ1-5; D is unresolved. Germline V lookup: CDR1 SNHLY, CDR2 FYNNEI. Deletions cut 1 base from V and 9 bases from J, with 13 bases between. The CDR3 length is 14 residues. The CDR3: CASSEEATGRPQHF. The CDR3 bases are TGTGCCAGCAGTGAAGAAGCGACTGGCAGGCCCCAGCATTTT.

J is TRBJ2-1 and V is TRBV7-3, with TRBD2 matching over 13 bases. Germline lookup yields CDR1 SGHTA and CDR2 FQGTGA. CDR3 length: 21 residues. V was pared by 6 bases and J by 6 bases, with 23 bases of the junction left unmatched. The CDR3 DNA is TGTGCCAGCAGACACCCGACCTACAGGAAAACTAGCGGGAGGGCCCCCAATGAGCAGTTCTTC. As protein: CASRHPTYRKTSGRAPNEQFF.

The chain carries TRBV9 and TRBJ2-7; D possibly matches TRBD1 or TRBD2 (5 bases each). The CDR3 length is 19 residues. Germline V gene data show CDR1 as SGDLS and CDR2 as YYNGEE. The V end lost 0 bases, the J end lost 7 bases, and 29 bases lay between the germline ends. The CDR3 nucleotides are TGTGCCAGCAGCGTAGGTTTCAGGGTCGGGGATTTCCGGCCCTCGGAGCAGTACTTC. Its translation is CASSVGFRVGDFRPSEQYF.

The chain couples TRBV5-1 to TRBJ1-6; no firm D call. Trimming removed 7 bases from V and 6 bases from J, with 2 bases in between. The CDR3 loop spans 10 amino acids. Germline V gene data show CDR1 as SGHRS and CDR2 as YFSETQ. CDR3 sequence (DNA): TGCGCCAGCGTTAATTCACCCCTCCACTTT. The encoded protein is CASVNSPLHF.

The chain carries TRBV2 and TRBJ1-6; D is perhaps TRBD1 (6 bases). Germline V CDR1 and CDR2: SNHLY, FYNNEI. V was cut by 8 bases and J by 6 bases, with 14 bases left in between. The CDR3 has 14 amino acids. CDR3 in amino acids: CASHLTQGNSPLHF. As DNA, the CDR3 is TGTGCCAGCCACCTGACACAGGGTAATTCACCCCTCCACTTT.

The chain employs TRBV7-3 and TRBJ2-7; 12 nucleotides line up with TRBD1. Trimming at V came to 2 bases and at J to 5 bases, leaving 4 bases not matched to a gene. Germline V gene sequence: CDR1 SGHTA, CDR2 FQGTGA. The CDR3 has 15 amino acids. CDR3 sequence (DNA): TGTGCCAGCAGCTTAGGGACAGGGGGCAGGAACGAGCAGTACTTC. It encodes CASSLGTGGRNEQYF.

This clone was picked up one time. CDR3 in amino acids: CASSSTGGRTEAFF. The DNA for the CDR3 is TGTGCCAGTAGCTCAACAGGGGGCAGAACTGAAGCTTTCTTT. The chain combines TRBV19 with TRBJ1-1, with 9 bases lining up with TRBD1. Germline CDR1 reads LNHDA; CDR2 reads SQIVND (reference sequence). Germline trimming cut 6 bases from V and 5 bases from J; bases unmatched to any gene: 7. The CDR3 spans 14 residues.

This chain connects TRBV5-1 to TRBJ2-2, with 7 bases identical to TRBD1. CDR1 and CDR2 (germline): SGHRS, YFSETQ. Trimming removed 0 bases from V and 3 bases from J; junction bases left unmatched: 8. This CDR3 region has 17 residues. The CDR3 loop is CASSLAGPGTDTGELFF. The CDR3 bases are TGCGCCAGCAGCTTGGCGGGCCCCGGGACAGACACCGGGGAGCTGTTTTTT.

The J gene is TRBJ2-7, the V gene TRBV28, with 7 positions matching TRBD2. Germline loops: CDR1 MDHEN, CDR2 SYDVKM. V shed 6 bases and J 3 bases; nucleotides not matched to a gene: 11. This CDR3 comprises 15 residues. The CDR3 loop is CASSGRHGGGYEQYF. The CDR3 DNA reads TGTGCCAGCAGCGGTCGCCATGGGGGGGGCTACGAGCAGTACTTC. Based on the CDR3 plus reference TRBV28 and TRBJ2-7, the full variable domain is DVKVTQSSRYLVKRTGEKVFLECVQDMDHENMFWYRQDPGLGLRLIYFSYDVKMKEKGDIPEGYSVSREKKERFSLILESASTNQTSMYLCASSGRHGGGYEQYFGPGTRLTVT.